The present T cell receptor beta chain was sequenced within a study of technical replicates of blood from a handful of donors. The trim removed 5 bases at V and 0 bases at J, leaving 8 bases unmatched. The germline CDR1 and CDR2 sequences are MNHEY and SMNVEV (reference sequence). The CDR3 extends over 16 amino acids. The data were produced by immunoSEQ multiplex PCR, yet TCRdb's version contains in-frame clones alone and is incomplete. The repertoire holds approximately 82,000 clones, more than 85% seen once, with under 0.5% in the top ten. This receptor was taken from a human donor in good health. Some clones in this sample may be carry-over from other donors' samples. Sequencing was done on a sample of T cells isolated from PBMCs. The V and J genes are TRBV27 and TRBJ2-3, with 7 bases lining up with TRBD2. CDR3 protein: CASSPLLAPSTDTQYF. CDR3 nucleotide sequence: TGTGCCAGCAGTCCCTTACTAGCGCCTAGCACAGATACGCAGTATTTT.